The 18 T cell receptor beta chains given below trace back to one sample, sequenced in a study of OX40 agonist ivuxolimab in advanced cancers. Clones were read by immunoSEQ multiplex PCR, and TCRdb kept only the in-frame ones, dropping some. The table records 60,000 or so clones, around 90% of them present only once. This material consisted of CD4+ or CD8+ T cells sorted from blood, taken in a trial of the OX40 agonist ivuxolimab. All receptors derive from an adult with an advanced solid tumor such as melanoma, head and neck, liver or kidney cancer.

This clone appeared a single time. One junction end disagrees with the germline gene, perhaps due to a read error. The CDR3 bases are TGTGCCGGCAGTTCCAGACAGGCGAACACCGGGGAGCTGTTTTTT. Its protein is CAGSSRQANTGELFF. The rearrangement joins TRBV28 to TRBJ2-2, with TRBD1 as a possible D gene (6 bases). Germline values: CDR1 MDHEN, CDR2 SYDVKM. The CDR3 length is 15 residues. Variable domain in full (rest from reference TRBV28 and TRBJ2-2): DVKVTQSSRYLVKRTGEKVFLECVQDMDHENMFWYRQDPGLGLRLIYFSYDVKMKEKGDIPEGYSVSREKKERFSLILESASTNQTSMYLCAGSSRQANTGELFFGEGSRLTVL.

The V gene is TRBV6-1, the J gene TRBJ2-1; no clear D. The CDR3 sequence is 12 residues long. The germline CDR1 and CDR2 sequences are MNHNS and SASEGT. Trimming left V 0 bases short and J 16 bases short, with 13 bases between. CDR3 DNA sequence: TGTGCCAGCAGTGAAGCCCTACATGCATTATTCTTC. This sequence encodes CASSEALHALFF.

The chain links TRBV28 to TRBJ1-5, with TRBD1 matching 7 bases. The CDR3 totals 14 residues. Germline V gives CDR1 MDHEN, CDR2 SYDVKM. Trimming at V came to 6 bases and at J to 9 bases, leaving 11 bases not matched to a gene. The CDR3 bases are TGTGCCAGCAGACGCAGGGGGTCCGGGGGGCCCCAGCATTTT. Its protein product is CASRRRGSGGPQHF. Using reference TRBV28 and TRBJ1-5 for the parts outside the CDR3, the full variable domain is DVKVTQSSRYLVKRTGEKVFLECVQDMDHENMFWYRQDPGLGLRLIYFSYDVKMKEKGDIPEGYSVSREKKERFSLILESASTNQTSMYLCASRRRGSGGPQHFGDGTRLSIL.

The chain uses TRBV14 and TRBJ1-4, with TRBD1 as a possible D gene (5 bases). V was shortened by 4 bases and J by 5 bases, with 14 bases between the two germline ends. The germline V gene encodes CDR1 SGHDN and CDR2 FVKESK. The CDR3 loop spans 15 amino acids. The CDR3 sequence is CASSLAGLSNEKLFF. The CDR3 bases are TGTGCCAGCAGCCTTGCGGGACTTTCGAATGAAAAACTGTTTTTT.

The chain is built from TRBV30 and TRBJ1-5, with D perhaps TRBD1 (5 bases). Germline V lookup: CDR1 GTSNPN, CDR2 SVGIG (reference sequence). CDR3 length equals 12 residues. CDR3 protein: CGLGDGNQPQHF. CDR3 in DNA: TGTGGGTTGGGGGATGGCAATCAGCCCCAGCATTTT.

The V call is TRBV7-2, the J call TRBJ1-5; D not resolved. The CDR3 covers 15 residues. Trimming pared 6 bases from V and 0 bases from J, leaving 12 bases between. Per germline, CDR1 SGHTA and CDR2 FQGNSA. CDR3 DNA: TGTGCCAGCAGTCGTACACGTCATAGCAATCAGCCCCAGCATTTT. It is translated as CASSRTRHSNQPQHF.

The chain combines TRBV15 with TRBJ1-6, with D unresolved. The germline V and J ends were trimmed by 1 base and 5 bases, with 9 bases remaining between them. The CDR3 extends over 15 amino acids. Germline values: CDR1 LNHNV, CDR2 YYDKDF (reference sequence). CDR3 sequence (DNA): TGTGCCACCAGCAGAGCACAGCAAAATAATTCACCCCTCCACTTT. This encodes CATSRAQQNNSPLHF. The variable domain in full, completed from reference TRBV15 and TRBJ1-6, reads DAMVIQNPRYQVTQFGKPVTLSCSQTLNHNVMYWYQQKSSQAPKLLFHYYDKDFNNEADTPDNFQSRRPNTSFCFLDIRSPGLGDTAMYLCATSRAQQNNSPLHFGNGTRLTVT.

CDR3 region: CASSLGQGGAKNIQYF. CDR3 DNA sequence: TGTGCCAGCAGCTTAGGACAGGGTGGAGCCAAAAACATTCAGTACTTC. The V call is TRBV11-2, the J call TRBJ2-4, with TRBD1 identical over 7 bases. Losses at the gene ends were 1 base for V and 0 bases for J; bases not matched to a gene: 3. The germline V gene encodes CDR1 SGHAT and CDR2 FQNNGV. The CDR3 consists of 16 residues. Looking up the rest from reference TRBV11-2 and TRBJ2-4 gives the full variable domain: EAGVAQSPRYKIIEKRQSVAFWCNPISGHATLYWYQQILGQGPKLLIQFQNNGVVDDSQLPKDRFSAERLKGVDSTLKIQPAKLEDSAVYLCASSLGQGGAKNIQYFGAGTRLSVL.

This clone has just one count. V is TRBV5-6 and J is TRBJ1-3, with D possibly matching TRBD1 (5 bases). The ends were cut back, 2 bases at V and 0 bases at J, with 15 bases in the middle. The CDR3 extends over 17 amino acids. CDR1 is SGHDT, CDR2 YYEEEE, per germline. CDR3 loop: CASSFEQGINSGNTIYF. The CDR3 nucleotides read TGTGCCAGCAGCTTCGAGCAGGGAATTAACTCTGGAAACACCATATATTTT.

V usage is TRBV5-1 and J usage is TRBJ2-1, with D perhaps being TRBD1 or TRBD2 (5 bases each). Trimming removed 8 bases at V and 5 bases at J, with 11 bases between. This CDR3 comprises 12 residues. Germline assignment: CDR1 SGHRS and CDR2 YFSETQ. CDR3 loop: CARGTGNNEQFF. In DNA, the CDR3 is TGCGCCAGAGGGACGGGGAACAATGAGCAGTTCTTC.

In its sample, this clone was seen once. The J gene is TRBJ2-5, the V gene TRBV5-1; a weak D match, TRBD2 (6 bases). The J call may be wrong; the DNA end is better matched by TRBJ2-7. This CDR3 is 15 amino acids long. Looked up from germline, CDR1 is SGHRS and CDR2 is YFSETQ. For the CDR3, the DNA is TGCGCCAGCAGCTTGAGGGACTCTTACTCCTACGAGCAGTACTTC. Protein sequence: CASSLRDSYSYEQYF.

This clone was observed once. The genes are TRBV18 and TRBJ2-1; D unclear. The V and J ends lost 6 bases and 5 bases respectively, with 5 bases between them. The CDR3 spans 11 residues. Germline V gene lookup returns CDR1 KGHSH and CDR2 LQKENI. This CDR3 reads CASSPNNEQFF. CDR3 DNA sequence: TGTGCCAGCTCCCCAAACAATGAGCAGTTCTTC.

CDR3 amino acids: CASSTATPKDGDTEAFF. The CDR3 DNA follows: TGTGCCAGCAGCACCGCCACCCCAAAGGACGGGGACACTGAAGCTTTCTTT. V usage is TRBV21-1 and J usage is TRBJ1-1. TRBV21-1 has pseudogene status. The CDR3 contains 17 residues.

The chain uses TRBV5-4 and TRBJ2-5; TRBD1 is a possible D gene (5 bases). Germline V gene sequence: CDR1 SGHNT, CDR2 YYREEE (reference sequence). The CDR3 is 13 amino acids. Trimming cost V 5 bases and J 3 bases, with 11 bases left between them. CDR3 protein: CASRGQNEETQYF. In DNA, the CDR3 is TGTGCCAGCAGGGGGCAGAACGAAGAGACCCAGTACTTC.

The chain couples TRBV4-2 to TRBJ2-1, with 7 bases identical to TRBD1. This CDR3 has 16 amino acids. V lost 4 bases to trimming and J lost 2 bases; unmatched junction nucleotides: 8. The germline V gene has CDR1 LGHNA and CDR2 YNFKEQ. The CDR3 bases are TGTGCCAGCAGCCCGCAGACAGGGCGGACCTACAATGAGCAGTTCTTC. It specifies CASSPQTGRTYNEQFF.

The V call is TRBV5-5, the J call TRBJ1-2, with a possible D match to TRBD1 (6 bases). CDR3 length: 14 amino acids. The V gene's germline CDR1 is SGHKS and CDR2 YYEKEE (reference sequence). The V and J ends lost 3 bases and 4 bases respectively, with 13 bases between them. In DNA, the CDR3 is TGTGCCAGCAGCTCGGGTAGGGGGGCCTATGGCTACACCTTC. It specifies CASSSGRGAYGYTF. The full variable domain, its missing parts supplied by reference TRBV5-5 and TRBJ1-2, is DAGVTQSPTHLIKTRGQQVTLRCSPISGHKSVSWYQQVLGQGPQFIFQYYEKEERGRGNFPDRFSARQFPNYSSELNVNALLLGDSALYLCASSSGRGAYGYTFGSGTRLTVV.

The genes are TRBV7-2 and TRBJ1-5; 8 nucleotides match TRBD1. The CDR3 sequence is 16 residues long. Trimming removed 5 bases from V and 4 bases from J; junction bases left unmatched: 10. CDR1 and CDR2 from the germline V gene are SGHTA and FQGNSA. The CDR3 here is CASSDRDRTGNQPQHF. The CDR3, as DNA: TGTGCCAGCAGCGACCGGGACCGGACAGGGAATCAGCCCCAGCATTTT.

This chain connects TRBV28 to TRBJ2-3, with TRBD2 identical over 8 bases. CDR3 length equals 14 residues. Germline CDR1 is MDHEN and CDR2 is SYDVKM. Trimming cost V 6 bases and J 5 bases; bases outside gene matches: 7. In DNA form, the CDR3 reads TGTGCCAGCAGCCCGGGGGGGGCCGTAGATACGCAGTATTTT. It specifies CASSPGGAVDTQYF.